This is a list of T cell receptor beta chains from one sample in a study of tumor-infiltrating lymphocytes in primary liver carcinoma. TCRdb called the multiplex PCR reads again in MiXCR, with one record for every CDR3 protein. This table has approximately 73,000 distinct CDR3 sequences, over 60% appearing once. The sample was liver tumor tissue from sampling region 4. These receptors were obtained from a man in his forties with primary liver carcinoma and hepatitis B virus infection. Each CDR3 is given with its conserved first and last residue. The D gene is left open where the match is weak. Clone size is stated in some rows and not others, as once, few, many or a class when expanded.

size	V	J	D	DNA	CDR3
.	TRBV4-2	TRBJ2-7	.	TGTGCCACTAGCCCGGACACCTACGAGCAGTACTTC	CATSPDTYEQYF
.	TRBV6-2/TRBV6-3	TRBJ2-2	TRBD2	TGTGCCAACAGCCTAAGCGGGAGTTCAGTCGGGGAGCTGTTTTTT	CANSLSGSSVGELFF
.	TRBV4-1	TRBJ1-2	.	TGCGCCAGCAACCAAGAAGCCGGAGCAAACTATGGCTACACCTTC	CASNQEAGANYGYTF
medium-sized	TRBV7-8	TRBJ2-7	.	TGTGCCAGCAGCTTAGAGATAAGCTCCTACGAGCAGTACTTC	CASSLEISSYEQYF
.	TRBV11-1	TRBJ2-7	TRBD1	TGTGCCAGCAGCTTCAACTTTACCCGGACAGGGCAACACTACGAGCAGTACTTC	CASSFNFTRTGQHYEQYF
.	TRBV14	TRBJ2-3	.	TGTGCCAGCAGACACCGGACAGGCTGGGGGGCAGATACGCAGTGTTTT	CASRHRTGWGADTQCF
.	TRBV4-2	TRBJ2-2	TRBD1	TGTGCCAGCAGCCAATCAGGGACAGGGAGTTCGAACACCGGGGAGCTGTTTTTT	CASSQSGTGSSNTGELFF
.	TRBV28	TRBJ1-5	.	TGTGCCAGCAGTTTATCCAATGGGGCATGGAATCAGTCCCAGCATTTT	CASSLSNGAWNQSQHF
.	TRBV29-1	TRBJ2-7	.	TGCAGCGCCTCCGCCGAGACAGACTACGGGCAGTACTTC	CSASAETDYGQYF
.	TRBV30	TRBJ1-1	.	TGTGCCTGGAGTCCATGGAACGCTGAAGCTTTCTTT	CAWSPWNAEAFF
.	TRBV28	TRBJ2-3	.	TGTGCCAGCAACCTTTTCGGGGACCGAAGCAGAGATACGCAGTATTTT	CASNLFGDRSRDTQYF
.	TRBV6-1	TRBJ2-3	.	TGTACCAGCATAACCTGGGAGGCAGATACGCAGTATTTT	CTSITWEADTQYF
.	TRBV11-2	TRBJ2-5	.	TGTGCAGGCAGCTTGATGGGAGACACCCAGTACTTC	CAGSLMGDTQYF
once	TRBV2	TRBJ1-5	TRBD1	TGTGCCAGCAGCCTCAACCCGACAGGGCACAGCAATCAGCCCCAGCAATTT	CASSLNPTGHSNQPQQF
.	TRBV6-1	TRBJ2-1	.	TGTGCCAGCAGCCCCACCGGACTCTCCTACAATAAGCAGTTCTTC	CASSPTGLSYNKQFF
.	TRBV4-1	TRBJ2-1	TRBD2	TGTGCCAGCAGCCACCCCGGACTAGCGGGATCCTACAATAAGCAGTTCTTC	CASSHPGLAGSYNKQFF
many	TRBV6-2/TRBV6-3	TRBJ2-1	.	TGTGCCAGCAGTTATGGCGGCTACAATGAGCAGTTCTTC	CASSYGGYNEQFF